The 10 T cell receptor beta chains below were found in one sample sequenced in a study of OX40 agonist ivuxolimab in advanced cancers. Clones were read by immunoSEQ multiplex PCR, and TCRdb kept only the in-frame ones, dropping some. The data contain tens of thousands of clones, about nine tenths of them singletons. This specimen was CD4+ or CD8+ T cells sorted from blood, taken in a trial of the OX40 agonist ivuxolimab. Every receptor here comes from an adult with an advanced solid tumor such as melanoma, head and neck, liver or kidney cancer.

V usage is TRBV29-1 and J usage is TRBJ2-7; 12 bases line up with TRBD2. With V trimmed by 6 bases and J by 7 bases, 16 bases remained unmatched. Looked up from germline, CDR1 is SQVTM and CDR2 is ANQGSEA. The CDR3 covers 16 residues. The chain's CDR3 is CSVEISGLAGHGEQYF. CDR3 DNA: TGCAGCGTCGAGATCAGTGGACTAGCGGGACATGGTGAGCAGTACTTC.

V gene TRBV11-3 combines with J gene TRBJ2-1; D is ambiguous. Germline V gene lookup returns CDR1 SGHNT and CDR2 YENEEA. Trimming removed 1 base at V and 0 bases at J, with 10 bases between. The CDR3 has 16 residues. CDR3 protein: CASSLGSGSSYNEQFF. In nucleotides, the CDR3 is TGTGCCAGCAGCTTAGGGTCAGGAAGCTCCTACAATGAGCAGTTCTTC.

V gene TRBV18 combines with J gene TRBJ2-1, with 12 positions matching TRBD1. The CDR3 runs 17 residues. Germline loops: CDR1 KGHSH, CDR2 LQKENI. The J segment lost 4 bases and the V segment lost 4 bases, leaving 8 bases of the junction unmatched. The CDR3 nucleotides read TGTGCCAGCTCACAAGCCGGGACAGGGGGCAGATACAATGAGCAGTTCTTC. This gives the protein CASSQAGTGGRYNEQFF.

The chain couples TRBV21-1 to TRBJ2-6; the table's D call, TRBD1, was not checked against the DNA. TRBV21-1 is designated a pseudogene. The CDR3 spans 14 residues. The CDR3 DNA reads TGTGCCAGCAGCAAATCATCTGGGGCCAACGTCCTGACTTTC. This codes for CASSKSSGANVLTF.

The chain employs TRBV5-5 and TRBJ1-5; TRBD1 matches 7 bases. This CDR3 region has 14 residues. The germline CDR1 and CDR2 sequences are SGHKS and YYEKEE (reference sequence). With 4 bases clipped from V and 7 bases from J, the junction kept 8 bases outside the gene matches. CDR3 residues: CASSLQTGYQPQHF. The DNA of the CDR3 is TGTGCCAGCAGCCTCCAGACAGGGTACCAGCCCCAGCATTTT.

The chain joins TRBV6-6 to TRBJ2-7, with D uncertain. Germline values: CDR1 MNHNY, CDR2 SVGAGI (reference sequence). Between the trimmed V and J ends, which lost 6 bases and 2 bases, there was a span of 14 bases. This CDR3 comprises 14 residues. The CDR3 region is CASRMDGWAYEQYF. The DNA for the CDR3 is TGTGCCAGCAGGATGGACGGATGGGCCTACGAGCAGTACTTC.

The chain uses TRBV7-2 and TRBJ2-1; a possible D gene is TRBD2 (5 bases). Germline CDR1 reads SGHTA; CDR2 reads FQGNSA. This CDR3 is 16 amino acids long. V was shortened by 5 bases and J by 2 bases, with 16 bases between the two germline ends. For the CDR3, the DNA is TGTGCCAGCAGCACTGACCCCAGCGGTGCCTACAATGAGCAGTTCTTC. Amino acid sequence: CASSTDPSGAYNEQFF.

V and J are TRBV5-4 and TRBJ1-1, with D unresolved. The germline V gene encodes CDR1 SGHNT and CDR2 YYREEE (reference sequence). The CDR3 loop spans 14 amino acids. Deletions cut 1 base from V and 3 bases from J, with 10 bases between. The CDR3 DNA sequence: TGTGCCAGCAGCTTGCGAGGGCGGGACACTGAAGCTTTCTTT. This sequence encodes CASSLRGRDTEAFF.

The CDR3 DNA is TGTGCCAGCTCACCATTAGGCAGGGGTGTCACTGAAGCTTTCTTT. Translation gives CASSPLGRGVTEAFF. This chain links TRBV18 with TRBJ1-1; maybe TRBD1 (6 bases). The length of the CDR3 is 15 residues. Trimming stripped 2 bases from V and 4 bases from J, with 14 bases between. Germline V gene sequence: CDR1 KGHSH, CDR2 LQKENI. Full variable domain (remainder filled in from reference TRBV18 and TRBJ1-1): NAGVMQNPRHLVRRRGQEARLRCSPMKGHSHVYWYRQLPEEGLKFMVYLQKENIIDESGMPKERFSAEFPKEGPSILRIQQVVRGDSAAYFCASSPLGRGVTEAFFGQGTRLTVV.

The rearrangement joins TRBV7-2 to TRBJ2-1; a possible D gene is TRBD1 (6 bases). The germline V gene has CDR1 SGHTA and CDR2 FQGNSA. Trimming took 5 bases from V and 7 from J, leaving 15 bases between them. The CDR3 contains 14 residues. The CDR3 reads CASSHHREGNEQFF. Written as DNA, the CDR3 is TGTGCCAGCAGCCACCACAGGGAAGGTAATGAGCAGTTCTTC.